The 19 T cell receptor beta chains presented below share a single source sample, sequenced in a study of cytomegalovirus exposure and HLA in healthy donors. The PCR used 60 Vbeta and 13 Jbeta primers. Measured with immunoSEQ multiplex PCR; TCRdb has only the in-frame clones, and not every one. This table holds about 110,000 clones, roughly 70% found once. Sequenced material: PBMCs. These receptors all come from a man aged 35 to 55 in good health and CMV-seropositive.

The chain combines TRBV10-3 with TRBJ1-2, with D possibly matching TRBD1 (5 bases). Deletions cut 0 bases from V and 7 bases from J, with 12 bases between. The length of the CDR3 is 14 residues. Germline V gene data show CDR1 as ENHRY and CDR2 as SYGVKD. CDR3 nucleotide sequence: TGTGCCATCAGTGAGTCGGGCAGGGATGGTGGCTACACCTTC. It translates to CAISESGRDGGYTF.

V usage is TRBV5-1 and J usage is TRBJ2-5; tentatively, D is TRBD2 (6 bases). Trimming took 3 bases from V and 3 from J, leaving 12 bases between them. This CDR3 spans 14 amino acids. Germline V gene lookup returns CDR1 SGHRS and CDR2 YFSETQ. The CDR3 coding sequence is TGCGCCAGCAGCTCCGGGAGTACGGAAGAGACCCAGTACTTC. The encoded protein is CASSSGSTEETQYF.

The chain links TRBV27 to TRBJ2-1, with 7 bases fitting TRBD2. Germline V gene lookup returns CDR1 MNHEY and CDR2 SMNVEV (reference sequence). The V and J ends lost 8 bases and 2 bases, in that order; junction bases with no gene match: 6. This CDR3 spans 14 amino acids. CDR3 nucleotide sequence: TGTGCCAGCCGATTAGCGGGCACCTACAATGAGCAGTTCTTC. This encodes CASRLAGTYNEQFF.

This clone was observed a few times. This chain joins TRBV28 and TRBJ2-7, with 11 bases fitting TRBD2. V shed 5 bases and J 7 bases; nucleotides not matched to a gene: 4. CDR3 length: 13 amino acids. Germline V gene data show CDR1 as MDHEN and CDR2 as SYDVKM. CDR3 residues: CASSTRLAGEQYV. As DNA, the CDR3 is TGTGCCAGCAGTACCCGACTAGCGGGGGAGCAGTACGTC.

This clone was found a few times. V gene TRBV5-1 combines with J gene TRBJ1-4, with 8 bases fitting TRBD1. The CDR3 spans 15 residues. Trimming took 5 bases from V and 11 from J; bases not matched to a gene: 14. Germline CDR1 reads SGHRS; CDR2 reads YFSETQ. CDR3 DNA sequence: TGCGCCAGCAGTCCCGGGACAGGCGTTACGAAGAAACTGTTTTTT. Protein sequence: CASSPGTGVTKKLFF.

V and J are TRBV6-5 and TRBJ2-7, with D perhaps matching TRBD2 (5 bases). The CDR3 loop spans 14 amino acids. Trimming pared 2 bases from V and 3 bases from J, leaving 11 bases between. Germline V gene sequence: CDR1 MNHEY, CDR2 SVGAGI. DNA for the CDR3: TGTGCCAGCAGTTACGAGGGAGAGGGCTACGAGCAGTACTTC. Translating it yields CASSYEGEGYEQYF.

The chain recombines TRBV5-1 with TRBJ1-1, with D uncertain. The germline gives CDR1 SGHRS, CDR2 YFSETQ. V lost 4 bases to trimming and J lost 1 base, with 8 bases between them. The CDR3 is 13 amino acids. CDR3 sequence reads: CASSPVENTEAFF. The DNA of the CDR3 is TGCGCCAGCAGCCCCGTAGAGAACACTGAAGCTTTCTTT.

The CDR3 region is CASSPVSNVLSSGANVLTF. The CDR3 nucleotides are TGTGCCAGCTCACCTGTCTCGAACGTCCTTAGCTCTGGGGCCAACGTCCTGACTTTC. The V gene is TRBV18, the J gene TRBJ2-6; D is ambiguous. CDR3 length equals 19 residues. Trimming took 3 bases from V and 0 from J, leaving 18 bases between them. Germline V gives CDR1 KGHSH, CDR2 LQKENI.

This chain links TRBV4-2 with TRBJ2-3; D uncertain. The CDR3 runs 13 residues. Germline CDR1 LGHNA, CDR2 YNFKEQ. The V gene lost 3 bases and the J gene lost 5 bases, with 9 bases spanning the gap. DNA of the CDR3: TGTGCCAGCAGCCACACACCAGGAGATACGCAGTATTTT. Amino acids: CASSHTPGDTQYF.

V usage is TRBV2 and J usage is TRBJ2-5, with D hard to call. This CDR3 contains 13 residues. The V end lost 4 bases, the J end lost 5 bases, and 11 bases lay between the germline ends. The germline gives CDR1 SNHLY, CDR2 FYNNEI. CDR3 DNA: TGTGCCAGCAGTGTAGGCCACGGGGAGACCCAGTACTTC. This translates into CASSVGHGETQYF.

This chain connects TRBV29-1 to TRBJ2-1; no clear D gene. The V gene lost 3 bases and the J gene lost 0 bases, with 6 bases spanning the gap. This CDR3 has 13 amino acids. Per germline, CDR1 SQVTM and CDR2 ANQGSEA. The CDR3 region is CSVEASSYNEQFF. For the CDR3, the DNA is TGCAGCGTTGAGGCAAGCTCCTACAATGAGCAGTTCTTC.

V is TRBV29-1 and J is TRBJ2-1, with TRBD2 identical over 7 bases. The CDR3 is 13 residues long. Germline V gives CDR1 SQVTM, CDR2 ANQGSEA. V was pared by 4 bases and J by 2 bases, with 2 bases of the junction left unmatched. The DNA of the CDR3 is TGCAGCGTTGGAGCGGGGCCCTACAATGAGCAGTTCTTC. This translates into CSVGAGPYNEQFF.

The rearrangement links TRBV4-1 to TRBJ1-1; 8 nucleotides line up with TRBD1. The V gene's germline CDR1 is MGHRA and CDR2 YSYEKL. The V segment lost 0 bases and the J segment 11 bases; nucleotides outside the gene matches: 5. CDR3 length: 13 amino acids. CDR3 sequence (DNA): TGCGCCAGCAGCCAAGATTATCAGGGGGCGGCTTTCTTT. It codes for CASSQDYQGAAFF.

The chain has TRBV6-5 and TRBJ1-5, with unresolved D. There are 13 residues in the CDR3. Trimming shortened V by 6 bases and J by 3 bases, and 9 bases separated the two germline ends. CDR1 and CDR2 from the germline V gene are MNHEY and SVGAGI. The CDR3 nucleotides are TGTGCCAGCAGGCTTCGGGACAATCAGCCCCAGCATTTT. Protein product: CASRLRDNQPQHF.

This chain joins TRBV30 and TRBJ2-7; 8 nucleotides align to TRBD2. The CDR3 is made up of 14 amino acids. Germline CDR1 is GTSNPN and CDR2 is SVGIG (reference sequence). Germline trimming cut 1 base from V and 3 bases from J; bases unmatched to any gene: 5. CDR3 in amino acids: CAWSAKSGSYEQYV. The DNA for the CDR3 is TGTGCCTGGAGTGCTAAGAGCGGGAGCTACGAGCAGTACGTC.

On this clone itself: Distinct nucleotide sequences in the sample also encode this CDR3. The J gene is TRBJ2-2, the V gene TRBV5-1, with D possibly matching TRBD1 (6 bases). V gave up 3 bases and J gave up 2 bases, with 11 bases separating them. Per germline, CDR1 SGHRS and CDR2 YFSETQ. The CDR3 is 15 amino acids. The CDR3 reads CASSSRTDNTGELFF. CDR3 coding DNA: TGCGCCAGCAGCTCGAGGACAGATAACACCGGGGAGCTGTTTTTT.

V and J are TRBV19 and TRBJ1-2; a weak D match, TRBD1 (6 bases). The CDR3 contains 15 residues. Deletions cut 1 base from V and 3 bases from J, with 12 bases between. The V gene's germline CDR1 is LNHDA and CDR2 SQIVND (reference sequence). CDR3 region: CASSIGSRGDYGYTF. The CDR3 DNA sequence: TGTGCCAGTAGTATAGGGTCCAGGGGAGACTATGGCTACACCTTC.

This chain uses TRBV28 with TRBJ2-7; D uncertain. This CDR3 has 14 residues. Germline CDR1 is MDHEN and CDR2 is SYDVKM. Trimming stripped 4 bases from V and 0 bases from J, with 10 bases between. The CDR3 nucleotides read TGTGCCAGCAGTTCCGGGTCCCTCTCCTACGAGCAGTACTTC. This translates into CASSSGSLSYEQYF.

The chain employs TRBV7-2 and TRBJ2-5; the D gene is possibly TRBD2 (6 bases). The germline V gene encodes CDR1 SGHTA and CDR2 FQGNSA. The CDR3 runs 13 residues. The ends were cut back, 7 bases at V and 3 bases at J, with 12 bases in the middle. The CDR3 loop is CASTNRREETQYF. CDR3 sequence (DNA): TGTGCCAGCACCAACCGGAGGGAAGAGACCCAGTACTTC.